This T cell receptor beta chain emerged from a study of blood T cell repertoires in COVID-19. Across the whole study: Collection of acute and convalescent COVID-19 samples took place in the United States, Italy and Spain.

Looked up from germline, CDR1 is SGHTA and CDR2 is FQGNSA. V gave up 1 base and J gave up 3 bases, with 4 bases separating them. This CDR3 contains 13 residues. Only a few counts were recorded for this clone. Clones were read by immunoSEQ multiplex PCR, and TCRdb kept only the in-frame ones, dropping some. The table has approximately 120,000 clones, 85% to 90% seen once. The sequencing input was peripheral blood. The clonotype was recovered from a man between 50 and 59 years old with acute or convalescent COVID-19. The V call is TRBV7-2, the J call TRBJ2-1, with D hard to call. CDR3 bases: TGTGCCAGCAGCTTAGTCGGCTACAATGAGCAGTTCTTC. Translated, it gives CASSLVGYNEQFF.